A single sample gave rise to the 27 T cell receptor beta chains below, sequenced in a study of early T cells in non-severe SARS-CoV-2 infection (dated by TCRdb to the early 2020s). Receptor libraries were prepared by 5' RACE. The listed sequencing device is NextSeq 500. The public reads were reanalyzed by TCRdb: fastp trimming at Q25, MiXCR alignment, in-frame beta chains only. Each CDR3 protein gets just one entry, which takes the most common genes and DNA from the rows behind it. Recorded for this sample are some 78,000 distinct CDR3 sequences; about 13% of them occurred a single time. Approximately 6% of the sample comes from the top ten. Sequenced sample: whole blood. The receptors derive from an adult who was a healthcare worker with PCR-confirmed SARS-CoV-2 infection or an uninfected control (not recorded which).

This clonotype was seen many times. J is TRBJ2-3 and V is TRBV4-2; 7 nucleotides match TRBD2. This CDR3 spans 16 amino acids. Per the germline V gene, CDR1 is LGHNA and CDR2 is YNFKEQ. V lost 3 bases to trimming and J lost 1 base; unmatched junction nucleotides: 7. CDR3: CASSHGGGGGTDTQYF. The CDR3 bases are TGTGCCAGCAGCCATGGGGGGGGAGGTGGCACAGATACGCAGTATTTT.

V is TRBV5-1 and J is TRBJ2-2; TRBD1 aligns across 8 bases. The ends lost 4 bases at V and 0 bases at J; junction bases unmatched: 11. This CDR3 is built from 18 residues. Germline CDR1 SGHRS, CDR2 YFSETQ. The CDR3 reads CASSPYGTGDSNTGELFF. The CDR3 DNA reads as TGCGCCAGCAGCCCCTACGGGACAGGAGATTCGAACACCGGGGAGCTGTTTTTT.

In this sample, this clonotype turned up many times. The genes are TRBV5-1 and TRBJ1-1, with unresolved D. Deletions cut 0 bases from V and 1 base from J, with 7 bases between. This CDR3 contains 14 residues. CDR1 is SGHRS and CDR2 is YFSETQ in the germline V gene. CDR3 loop: CASSLAKANTEAFF. CDR3 DNA sequence: TGCGCCAGCAGCTTGGCGAAGGCGAACACTGAAGCTTTCTTT.

This chain joins TRBV7-2 and TRBJ2-3; a possible D gene is TRBD1 (5 bases). CDR3 length equals 13 residues. Trimming removed 5 bases from V and 4 bases from J, with 10 bases in between. Germline V gives CDR1 SGHTA, CDR2 FQGNSA. Here the CDR3 reads CASSRGRADTQYF. In DNA form, the CDR3 reads TGTGCCAGCAGCAGGGGAAGGGCAGATACGCAGTATTTT.

This clonotype was seen a handful of times. The chain uses TRBV10-3 and TRBJ2-1; 8 bases are shared with TRBD2. Germline-derived CDR1 and CDR2 are ENHRY and SYGVKD. Trimming at V came to 2 bases and at J to 0 bases, leaving 6 bases not matched to a gene. This CDR3 contains 17 residues. CDR3 sequence reads: CAISERAGVSSYNEQFF. The CDR3 DNA follows: TGTGCCATCAGTGAGAGAGCGGGGGTATCCTCCTACAATGAGCAGTTCTTC.

The chain couples TRBV24-1 to TRBJ2-1, with 10 bases identical to TRBD2. CDR1 and CDR2 from the germline V gene are KGHDR and SFDVKD. V trimming: 0 bases; J trimming: 0 bases; junction bases outside the gene matches: 4. The CDR3 spans 18 residues. The CDR3 protein is CATSDLPSGSSSYNEQFF. The CDR3 DNA reads TGTGCCACCAGTGATTTGCCTAGCGGGAGCTCCTCCTACAATGAGCAGTTCTTC.

This clonotype was seen only a few times. As DNA, the CDR3 is TGTGCCAGCAGCTTATCCCCCACGCCAGGCCCTGAAGCTTTCTTT. Translating gives CASSLSPTPGPEAFF. The V gene is TRBV7-3, the J gene TRBJ1-1; no clear D gene. The germline V and J ends were trimmed by 2 bases and 6 bases, with 16 bases remaining between them. The CDR3 runs 15 residues. In germline, CDR1 is SGHTA, CDR2 FQGTGA. Full variable domain (outside the CDR3, taken from reference TRBV7-3 and TRBJ1-1): GAGVSQTPSNKVTEKGKYVELRCDPISGHTALYWYRQSLGQGPEFLIYFQGTGAADDSGLPNDRFFAVRPEGSVSTLKIQRTERGDSAVYLCASSLSPTPGPEAFFGQGTRLTVV.

The sample holds a few counts of this clonotype. This chain links TRBV2 with TRBJ1-2, with TRBD1 as a possible D gene (5 bases). Germline CDR1 reads SNHLY; CDR2 reads FYNNEI. The V and J ends lost 8 bases and 7 bases respectively, with 20 bases between them. The CDR3 has 14 residues. The CDR3 loop reads CASAWDSWVAGYTF. The CDR3 nucleotides are TGTGCCAGCGCCTGGGACTCCTGGGTGGCTGGCTACACCTTC.

The chain joins TRBV12-3 or TRBV12-4 to TRBJ1-1, with D unresolved. The CDR3 is made up of 13 amino acids. The V gene lost 2 bases and the J gene lost 6 bases, with 10 bases spanning the gap. The CDR3 is CASSLILNAEAFF. The CDR3 DNA sequence: TGTGCCAGCAGTTTAATCCTAAACGCTGAAGCTTTCTTT.

Only a few counts were recorded for this clonotype. This chain's CDR3 is CASRWDSSYNEQFF. The CDR3 DNA is TGTGCCAGCAGATGGGACAGCTCCTACAATGAGCAGTTCTTC. This rearrangement joins TRBV6-2 or TRBV6-3 to TRBJ2-1; 7 bases are a match to TRBD1. Trimming removed 6 bases from V and 0 bases from J; junction bases left unmatched: 2. The CDR3 runs 14 residues. Germline lookup yields CDR1 MNHEY and CDR2 SVGEGT.

The chain has TRBV7-2 and TRBJ1-1; D may be TRBD1 (5 bases). Germline V gene lookup returns CDR1 SGHTA and CDR2 FQGNSA. Deletions cut 3 bases from V and 5 bases from J, with 10 bases between. This CDR3 region has 13 residues. The CDR3 coding sequence is TGTGCCAGCAGCTTGGGGGTATGGACTGAAGCTTTCTTT. Translation gives CASSLGVWTEAFF.

The gene calls are TRBV5-1 and TRBJ2-3; 15 nucleotides align to TRBD2. V lost 4 bases and J lost 5; bases outside the gene matches: 5. Germline-derived CDR1 and CDR2 are SGHRS and YFSETQ. CDR3 length: 16 residues. CDR3 coding DNA: TGCGCCAGCAGCCGGACTAGCGGGGGGGCCCAAGATACGCAGTATTTT. This codes for CASSRTSGGAQDTQYF.

This clonotype turned up a few times. The CDR3 nucleotides are TGCAGCGCTATGACAGCAACTAATGAAAAACTGTTTTTT. Protein product: CSAMTATNEKLFF. This chain joins TRBV29-1 and TRBJ1-4; the D gene is possibly TRBD1 (5 bases). This CDR3 region has 13 residues. Trimming stripped 7 bases from V and 0 bases from J, with 9 bases between. CDR1 and CDR2 from the germline V gene are SQVTM and ANQGSEA.

This clonotype was counted between two and nine times. The rearrangement links TRBV28 to TRBJ1-6; D may be TRBD1 (5 bases). CDR1 is MDHEN and CDR2 is SYDVKM in the germline V gene. This CDR3 spans 13 amino acids. The V gene lost 5 bases and the J gene lost 6 bases, with 8 bases spanning the gap. The CDR3 region is CASSRDGNSPLHF. CDR3 bases: TGTGCCAGCAGTAGGGACGGTAATTCACCCCTCCACTTT.

This clonotype has a count of ten or more. The rearrangement links TRBV12-3 or TRBV12-4 to TRBJ1-2; a weak D match, TRBD1 (6 bases). The CDR3 is 15 amino acids. V was cut by 5 bases and J by 2 bases, with 15 bases left in between. The CDR3 is CASSSKTGRNYGYTF. Written as DNA, the CDR3 is TGTGCCAGCAGTAGTAAGACAGGACGGAACTATGGCTACACCTTC.

This chain joins TRBV6-2 or TRBV6-3 and TRBJ2-7; D is uncertain. Germline V gene lookup returns CDR1 MNHEY and CDR2 SVGEGT. There are 11 residues in the CDR3. V lost 4 bases and J 5 bases, leaving 6 bases between the germline ends. The CDR3 DNA sequence: TGTGCCAGCAGTTTGGTCCACGAGCAGTACTTC. Translation: CASSLVHEQYF.

J is TRBJ1-2 and V is TRBV7-2, with 7 bases that match TRBD1. Germline loops: CDR1 SGHTA, CDR2 FQGNSA. The CDR3 spans 13 residues. The V and J ends lost 7 bases and 7 bases, in that order; junction bases with no gene match: 9. CDR3 in DNA: TGTGCCAGCACTGACAGGGAACATCGTGGCTACACCTTC. It is translated as CASTDREHRGYTF. The complete variable domain, with remaining parts taken from reference TRBV7-2 and TRBJ1-2, reads GAGVSQSPSNKVTEKGKDVELRCDPISGHTALYWYRQSLGQGLEFLIYFQGNSAPDKSGLPSDRFSAERTGGSVSTLTIQRTQQEDSAVYLCASTDREHRGYTFGSGTRLTVV.

V is TRBV5-1 and J is TRBJ1-1; TRBD1 matches at 8 bases. The CDR3 loop spans 14 amino acids. The V gene's germline CDR1 is SGHRS and CDR2 YFSETQ. The J segment lost 4 bases and the V segment lost 4 bases, leaving 6 bases of the junction unmatched. CDR3 bases: TGCGCCAGCAGCCAAGGACAGGGAGGCACTGAAGCTTTCTTT. This sequence encodes CASSQGQGGTEAFF.

In this sample, this clonotype turned up a few times. This chain links TRBV5-1 with TRBJ2-1; D perhaps matches TRBD2 (6 bases). The CDR3 is 17 amino acids. Trimming pared 1 base from V and 0 bases from J, leaving 14 bases between. Germline CDR1 reads SGHRS; CDR2 reads YFSETQ. The CDR3 reads CASSLSGGASSYNEQFF. The CDR3 DNA follows: TGCGCCAGCAGCTTGAGTGGCGGGGCGAGCTCCTACAATGAGCAGTTCTTC.

This clonotype came up a few times. Possible read error: a much larger clone is one base away. The chain is built from TRBV6-4 and TRBJ2-3; 13 bases are a match to TRBD2. Germline V gives CDR1 MRHNA, CDR2 SNTAGT. The length of the CDR3 is 16 residues. The CDR3 coding sequence is TGTGTCAGCAGTACCGGGACTAGCGGGAACCCAGATACGCAGTATTTT. Protein sequence: CVSSTGTSGNPDTQYF.

The genes are TRBV5-5 and TRBJ1-1; D uncertain. Germline lookup yields CDR1 SGHKS and CDR2 YYEKEE (reference sequence). The ends were cut back, 4 bases at V and 1 base at J, with 14 bases in the middle. The CDR3 sequence is 15 residues long. CDR3 nucleotide sequence: TGTGCCAGCAGCCCCCGCGGCGCTGAGAACACTGAAGCTTTCTTT. It codes for CASSPRGAENTEAFF.

This clonotype has ten or more counts. J is TRBJ1-1 and V is TRBV21-1; TRBD1 reflects the table's D call only, with no check against the DNA. TRBV21-1 counts as a pseudogene. The CDR3 is 15 residues long. CDR3 sequence reads: CASSKGGRGPTEAFF. As DNA, the CDR3 is TGTGCCAGCAGCAAAGGGGGCAGGGGGCCCACTGAAGCTTTCTTT.

This clonotype showed up just a few times. The chain carries TRBV24-1 and TRBJ2-3; the D is unclear. Between the trimmed V and J ends, which lost 5 bases and 6 bases, there was a span of 11 bases. The length of the CDR3 is 13 residues. The germline CDR1 and CDR2 sequences are KGHDR and SFDVKD. In nucleotides, the CDR3 is TGTGCCACCAGTGGAACGGTTCTGGATACGCAGTATTTT. Its protein product is CATSGTVLDTQYF.

The chain couples TRBV7-9 to TRBJ2-1, with no clear D. The CDR3 loop spans 12 amino acids. Trimming shortened V by 4 bases and J by 10 bases, and 11 bases separated the two germline ends. The germline V gene encodes CDR1 SEHNR and CDR2 FQNEAQ (reference sequence). This CDR3 reads CASSSLSREQFF. The CDR3, as DNA: TGTGCCAGCAGCTCACTCAGTAGGGAGCAGTTCTTC. Based on the CDR3 plus reference TRBV7-9 and TRBJ2-1, the full variable domain is DTGVSQNPRHKITKRGQNVTFRCDPISEHNRLYWYRQTLGQGPEFLTYFQNEAQLEKSRLLSDRFSAERPKGSFSTLEIQRTEQGDSAMYLCASSSLSREQFFGPGTRLTVL.

The chain combines TRBV7-9 with TRBJ2-2; 12 nucleotides match TRBD2. CDR3 length: 18 residues. V lost 5 bases, J lost 4 bases, and 11 bases stayed unmatched. Germline loops: CDR1 SEHNR, CDR2 FQNEAQ (reference sequence). The CDR3 sequence is CASSTSGLAGRGTGELFF. CDR3 in DNA: TGTGCCAGCAGCACCTCCGGACTAGCGGGACGGGGCACCGGGGAGCTGTTTTTT.

This clonotype was observed a few times. The genes are TRBV18 and TRBJ1-1, with TRBD1 as a possible D gene (5 bases). CDR1 KGHSH and CDR2 LQKENI come from the germline V gene. V was pared by 3 bases and J by 3 bases, with 8 bases between. CDR3 length: 13 residues. Here the CDR3 DNA reads TGTGCCAGCTCACCTTCAGGGTACACTGAAGCTTTCTTT. It is translated as CASSPSGYTEAFF.

This clonotype came up a few times. The chain employs TRBV18 and TRBJ2-7, with D possibly being TRBD1 (6 bases). The germline V gene encodes CDR1 KGHSH and CDR2 LQKENI. There are 15 residues in the CDR3. Between the trimmed V and J ends, which lost 1 base and 6 bases, there was a span of 16 bases. The CDR3 DNA sequence: TGTGCCAGCTCACCACTACAGGGTGAGGGAACCGAGCAGTACTTC. Its translation: CASSPLQGEGTEQYF.